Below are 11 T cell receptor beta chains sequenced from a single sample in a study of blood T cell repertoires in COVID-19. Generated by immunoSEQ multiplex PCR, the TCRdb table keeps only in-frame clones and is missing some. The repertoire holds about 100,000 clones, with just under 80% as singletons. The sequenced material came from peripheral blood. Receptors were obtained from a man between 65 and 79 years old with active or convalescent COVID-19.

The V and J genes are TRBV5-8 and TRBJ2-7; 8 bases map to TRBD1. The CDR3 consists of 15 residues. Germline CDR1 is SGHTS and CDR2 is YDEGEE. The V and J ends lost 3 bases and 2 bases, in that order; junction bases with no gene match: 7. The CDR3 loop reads CASSSKDRETYEQYF. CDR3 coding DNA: TGTGCCAGCAGCTCAAAGGACAGGGAGACCTACGAGCAGTACTTC.

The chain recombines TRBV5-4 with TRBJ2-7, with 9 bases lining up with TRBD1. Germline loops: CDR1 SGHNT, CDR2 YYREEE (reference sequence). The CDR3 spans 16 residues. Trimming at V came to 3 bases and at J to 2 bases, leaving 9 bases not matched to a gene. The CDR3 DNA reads TGTGCCAGCAGCTCCCCTCCCGGGACAGGGCCCTACGAGCAGTACTTC. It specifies CASSSPPGTGPYEQYF.

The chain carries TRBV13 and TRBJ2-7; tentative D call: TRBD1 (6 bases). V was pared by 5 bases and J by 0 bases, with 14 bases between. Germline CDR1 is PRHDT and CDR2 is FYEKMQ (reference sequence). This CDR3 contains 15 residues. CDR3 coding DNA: TGTGCCAGCAGCGCCAACAGGGCTCCCTCCTACGAGCAGTACTTC. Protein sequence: CASSANRAPSYEQYF.

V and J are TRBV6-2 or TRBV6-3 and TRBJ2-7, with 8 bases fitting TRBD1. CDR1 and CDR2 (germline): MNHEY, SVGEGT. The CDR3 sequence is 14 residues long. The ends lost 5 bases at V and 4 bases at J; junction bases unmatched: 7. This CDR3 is CASSHGQGLYEQYF. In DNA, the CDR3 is TGTGCCAGCAGTCATGGACAGGGATTATACGAGCAGTACTTC.

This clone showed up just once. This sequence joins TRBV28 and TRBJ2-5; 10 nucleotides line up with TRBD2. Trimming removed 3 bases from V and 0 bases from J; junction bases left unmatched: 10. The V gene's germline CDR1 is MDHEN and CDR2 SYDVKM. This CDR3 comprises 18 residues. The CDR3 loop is CASSFPPGLATYQETQYF. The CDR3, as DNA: TGTGCCAGCAGTTTCCCACCGGGACTAGCGACGTACCAAGAGACCCAGTACTTC.

For the CDR3, the DNA is TGTGCCAGTAGCGGGGGACAGGGGGTTAACACCGGGGAGCTGTTTTTT. Its translation: CASSGGQGVNTGELFF. This sequence joins TRBV19 and TRBJ2-2; 11 positions match TRBD1. Germline V gene lookup returns CDR1 LNHDA and CDR2 SQIVND (reference sequence). The V gene end was trimmed by 6 bases and the J gene end by 2 bases; junction bases not matched to a gene: 5. The CDR3 is 16 residues long.

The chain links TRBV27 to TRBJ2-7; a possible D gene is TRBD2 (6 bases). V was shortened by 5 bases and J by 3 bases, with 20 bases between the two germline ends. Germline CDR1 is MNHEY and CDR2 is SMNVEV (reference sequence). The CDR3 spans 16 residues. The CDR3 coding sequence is TGTGCCAGCAGTCCCTCCGGAGGGGCAGTTCTCTACGAGCAGTACTTC. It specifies CASSPSGGAVLYEQYF.

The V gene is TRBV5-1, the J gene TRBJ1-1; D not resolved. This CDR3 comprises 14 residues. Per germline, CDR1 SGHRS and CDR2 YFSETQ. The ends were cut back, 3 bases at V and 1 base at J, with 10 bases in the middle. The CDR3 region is CASSSREGNTEAFF. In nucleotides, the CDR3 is TGCGCCAGCAGCTCCCGGGAGGGGAACACTGAAGCTTTCTTT.

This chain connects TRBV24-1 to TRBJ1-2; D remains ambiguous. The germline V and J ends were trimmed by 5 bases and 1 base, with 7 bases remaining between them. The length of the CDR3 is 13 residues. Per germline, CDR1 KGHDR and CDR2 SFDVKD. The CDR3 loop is CATSAEDNYGYTF. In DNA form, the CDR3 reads TGTGCCACCAGTGCAGAGGATAACTATGGCTACACCTTC.

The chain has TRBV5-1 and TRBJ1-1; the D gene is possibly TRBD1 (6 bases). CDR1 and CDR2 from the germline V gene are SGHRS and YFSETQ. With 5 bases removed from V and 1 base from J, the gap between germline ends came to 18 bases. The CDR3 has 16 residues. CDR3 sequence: CASSRSPGQQNTEAFF. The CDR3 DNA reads TGCGCCAGCAGTAGGAGCCCGGGACAACAGAACACTGAAGCTTTCTTT.

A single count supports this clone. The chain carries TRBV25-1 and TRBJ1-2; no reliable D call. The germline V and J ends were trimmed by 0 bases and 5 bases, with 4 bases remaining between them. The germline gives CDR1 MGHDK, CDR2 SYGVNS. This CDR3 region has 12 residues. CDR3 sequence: CASSEYGYGYTF. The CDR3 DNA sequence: TGTGCCAGCAGTGAATACGGGTATGGCTACACCTTC.